This TCR beta chain was recovered during a study of cytomegalovirus exposure and HLA in healthy donors. Study-level information: Early release data held approximately 81 million unique TCRs from HLA-typed donors. General observations from the study: CMV serostatus alone was available as immune exposure information. Excluded: some indistinguishable V segments such as TRBV6-2 and TRBV6-3.

Between the trimmed V and J ends, which lost 2 bases and 6 bases, there was a span of 11 bases. Germline CDR1 reads MNHEY; CDR2 reads SMNVEV (reference sequence). The CDR3 is 14 amino acids. Regarding this clone: Antigen specificity is unknown.

The PCR employed 60 Vbeta primers together with 13 Jbeta primers. Repertoires were generated with immunoSEQ multiplex PCR, while TCRdb's copy carries only in-frame clones and drops some. The table lists about 90,000 clones, less than 65% of them singletons. V is TRBV27 and J is TRBJ1-5; weak D call: TRBD1 (5 bases). The sequence was collected from a woman between 25 and 40 years old in good health and CMV-seropositive. Sequenced: PBMCs. DNA of the CDR3: TGTGCCAGCAGTTTAGGAGTGGGGGGTCAGCCCCAGCATTTT. It is translated as CASSLGVGGQPQHF.